The rows below give T cell receptor beta chains drawn from one sample of a study of T-cell reconstitution after alpha-beta-depleted transplantation in children. TCRdb independently ran MiXCR on the PCR reads; one entry per CDR3 protein. The sample yields about 580,000 distinct CDR3 sequences, 20% to 25% seen once. The sequencing used PBMCs, mostly from graft donor cells, collected 360 days after TCRalphabeta/CD19-depleted stem cell transplant. These receptors all stem from a boy under two years old who had a stem cell transplant for acute myeloid leukemia, so the T cells may come from the graft donor. The CDR3 runs from the conserved cysteine through the conserved F or W. A D gene is named only where the DNA matches it firmly. Only some rows state a clone size, as once, few, many or a class for expanded clones.

CDR3 DNA: TGTGCCAGCCGGCAGTCGCTTGACGAGCAGTACTTC
CDR3 protein: CASRQSLDEQYF
J gene: TRBJ2-7
V gene: TRBV28
D gene: -
clone size: -

CDR3 DNA: TGTGCCAGCAGTTTGTGGGGGGGGCGACCCTACGAGCAGTACTTC
CDR3 protein: CASSLWGGRPYEQYF
J gene: TRBJ2-7
V gene: TRBV12-3/TRBV12-4
D gene: -
clone size: -

CDR3 DNA: TGTGCCAGCAGCCACAGAGGGTTAGTCGGAGCTTTCTTT
CDR3 protein: CASSHRGLVGAFF
J gene: TRBJ1-1
V gene: TRBV12-3/TRBV12-4
D gene: -
clone size: -

CDR3 DNA: TGCAGTGCTAGTGAGGAGGCGGGGACGAACTACGAGCAGTACTTC
CDR3 protein: CSASEEAGTNYEQYF
J gene: TRBJ2-7
V gene: TRBV20-1
D gene: -
clone size: -

CDR3 DNA: TGCGCCAGCAGCCAAGCTCCCCAGTCCGGGGCCAACGTCCTGACTTTC
CDR3 protein: CASSQAPQSGANVLTF
J gene: TRBJ2-6
V gene: TRBV4-3
D gene: -
clone size: few

CDR3 DNA: TGTGCCAGCAGCGGTGAGGAGAACATCGACCAGCCCCAGCATTTT
CDR3 protein: CASSGEENIDQPQHF
J gene: TRBJ1-5
V gene: TRBV9
D gene: -
clone size: many

CDR3 DNA: TGCAGTGCTAGAGAGGCCTATAATTCACCCCTCCACTTT
CDR3 protein: CSAREAYNSPLHF
J gene: TRBJ1-6
V gene: TRBV20-1
D gene: -
clone size: few

CDR3 DNA: TGTGCCAGCGGTGTCAGGGAAGGCCAGCCCCAGCATTTT
CDR3 protein: CASGVREGQPQHF
J gene: TRBJ1-5
V gene: TRBV12-3/TRBV12-4
D gene: -
clone size: -

CDR3 DNA: TGCAGTGCTAGCGGGAGGGGTCTAGCGGGGTATCTCTACAATGAGCAGTTCTTC
CDR3 protein: CSASGRGLAGYLYNEQFF
J gene: TRBJ2-1
V gene: TRBV20-1
D gene: TRBD2
clone size: few

CDR3 DNA: TGTGCCAGCAGCCGCCACCTCTTAGCGGGGGGCACAGATACGCAGTATTTT
CDR3 protein: CASSRHLLAGGTDTQYF
J gene: TRBJ2-3
V gene: TRBV12-3/TRBV12-4
D gene: TRBD2
clone size: -

CDR3 DNA: TGCAGTGCTATCCCCCTGGCCCCGAATCAGCCCCAGCATTTT
CDR3 protein: CSAIPLAPNQPQHF
J gene: TRBJ1-5
V gene: TRBV20-1
D gene: -
clone size: many

CDR3 DNA: TGTGCCATCAGTGACGAGTGGGAAACAGAGACCCAGTACTTC
CDR3 protein: CAISDEWETETQYF
J gene: TRBJ2-5
V gene: TRBV10-3
D gene: -
clone size: -

CDR3 DNA: TGTGCCAGCAGCACCGTACAGGGTTTCGTAGATACGCAGTATTTT
CDR3 protein: CASSTVQGFVDTQYF
J gene: TRBJ2-3
V gene: TRBV7-8
D gene: -
clone size: many

CDR3 DNA: TGTGCCATCAGTGAAAGGGGACCGGGGACTAGCGGGGGCACAGATACGCAGTATTTT
CDR3 protein: CAISERGPGTSGGTDTQYF
J gene: TRBJ2-3
V gene: TRBV10-3
D gene: TRBD2
clone size: -

CDR3 DNA: TGCGCCAGCAGCCTCCCCCGCTCTGGGGCCAACGTCCTGACTTTC
CDR3 protein: CASSLPRSGANVLTF
J gene: TRBJ2-6
V gene: TRBV5-1
D gene: -
clone size: few

CDR3 DNA: TGTGCCAGCAGCGTAGGGACAGGGCAGCCGAACACTGAAGCTTTCTTT
CDR3 protein: CASSVGTGQPNTEAFF
J gene: TRBJ1-1
V gene: TRBV9
D gene: TRBD1
clone size: -

CDR3 DNA: TGCAGTGCTAGGGGGTGGGGAAGGGACACTGAAGCTTTCTTT
CDR3 protein: CSARGWGRDTEAFF
J gene: TRBJ1-1
V gene: TRBV20-1
D gene: -
clone size: many

CDR3 DNA: TGTGCCAGCAGCCCATACCCCACCAATCAGCCCCAGCATTTT
CDR3 protein: CASSPYPTNQPQHF
J gene: TRBJ1-5
V gene: TRBV9
D gene: -
clone size: -

CDR3 DNA: TGTGCCAGCAGGGCGGAGAACACTGAAGCTTTCTTT
CDR3 protein: CASRAENTEAFF
J gene: TRBJ1-1
V gene: TRBV5-6
D gene: -
clone size: many